What follows are 27 T cell receptor beta chains derived from one specimen sequenced in a study of early stage breast cancer tumors. Here immunoSEQ multiplex PCR was the method, and the copy in TCRdb shows in-frame clones only, minus some. This repertoire shows under 75,000 clones, roughly 80% found once; its top ten account for 3% to 4%. Sequencing was done on a sample of blood. Source of these receptors: a person aged 30-39 years with breast cancer.

J is TRBJ1-1 and V is TRBV10-3, with a weak D call TRBD1 (5 bases). Deletions cut 8 bases from V and 4 bases from J, with 11 bases between. CDR1 and CDR2 (germline): ENHRY, SYGVKD. This CDR3 is built from 12 residues. The CDR3, as DNA: TGTGCCATCGCAGGGTCAGGCACTGAAGCTTTCTTT. Its translation: CAIAGSGTEAFF.

The genes are TRBV19 and TRBJ1-1; D unclear. Trimming removed 2 bases at V and 1 base at J, with 11 bases between. Germline V gene data show CDR1 as LNHDA and CDR2 as SQIVND (reference sequence). This CDR3 is 15 amino acids long. CDR3 amino acids: CASSIFAGSNTEAFF. The CDR3 nucleotides read TGTGCCAGTAGTATATTCGCAGGCTCGAACACTGAAGCTTTCTTT.

The chain links TRBV6-1 to TRBJ2-1; TRBD1 is a possible D gene (6 bases). CDR1 MNHNS and CDR2 SASEGT come from the germline V gene. This CDR3 has 14 residues. The V end lost 10 bases, the J end lost 4 bases, and 17 bases lay between the germline ends. CDR3 sequence (DNA): TGTGCCACCCTAGACAGGTGGGAGTACAATGAGCAGTTCTTC. Translated: CATLDRWEYNEQFF.

The chain carries TRBV4-3 and TRBJ2-7; 14 bases match TRBD2. This CDR3 spans 15 amino acids. Germline V lookup: CDR1 LGHNA, CDR2 YSLEER. V shed 3 bases and J 3 bases; nucleotides not matched to a gene: 1. CDR3 sequence reads: CASSQGLAGVYEQYF. The CDR3 region has the DNA TGCGCCAGCAGCCAGGGACTAGCGGGAGTCTACGAGCAGTACTTC.

This clone was detected once. The chain joins TRBV28 to TRBJ1-1; D possibly corresponds to TRBD1 (6 bases). V lost 3 bases and J 3 bases, leaving 14 bases between the germline ends. The germline gives CDR1 MDHEN, CDR2 SYDVKM. This CDR3 contains 15 residues. The CDR3 nucleotides read TGTGCCAGCAGTTTTGGGTTTCCAGGGGACACTGAAGCTTTCTTT. As protein: CASSFGFPGDTEAFF.

The chain recombines TRBV11-2 with TRBJ1-4, with D unclear. Trimming took off 1 base at V and 5 bases at J, with 5 bases between the two ends. This CDR3 region has 13 residues. In germline, CDR1 is SGHAT, CDR2 FQNNGV. The CDR3 reads CASSLGGNEKLFF. The DNA for the CDR3 is TGTGCCAGCAGCTTAGGAGGGAATGAAAAACTGTTTTTT.

The J gene is TRBJ2-7, the V gene TRBV29-1, with TRBD1 identical over 8 bases. The V gene end was trimmed by 7 bases and the J gene end by 2 bases; junction bases not matched to a gene: 7. The germline CDR1 and CDR2 sequences are SQVTM and ANQGSEA. The CDR3 spans 13 residues. The CDR3 sequence is CSATGQGPYEQYF. The CDR3 DNA is TGCAGCGCAACTGGACAGGGTCCCTACGAGCAGTACTTC.

The chain uses TRBV2 and TRBJ2-7, with 9 bases lining up with TRBD2. V lost 2 bases to trimming and J lost 3 bases; unmatched junction nucleotides: 5. CDR1 and CDR2 (germline): SNHLY, FYNNEI. CDR3 size: 15 residues. The CDR3 DNA is TGTGCCAGCAGTGAACCAGCGGGGGGATTCTACGAGCAGTACTTC. Translating gives CASSEPAGGFYEQYF.

This chain links TRBV29-1 with TRBJ1-1; tentatively, D is TRBD1 (5 bases). Trimming shortened V by 8 bases and J by 1 base, and 8 bases separated the two germline ends. CDR1 and CDR2 (germline): SQVTM, ANQGSEA. The CDR3 is 11 residues long. CDR3 coding DNA: TGCAGCACAAGGGGGAACACTGAAGCTTTCTTT. Protein: CSTRGNTEAFF.

The chain recombines TRBV15 with TRBJ1-1; 11 positions match TRBD1. Germline V gene sequence: CDR1 LNHNV, CDR2 YYDKDF (reference sequence). This CDR3 has 16 amino acids. After removal of 4 bases from V and 1 base from J, the junction contained 5 bases not matched to a gene. Here the CDR3 DNA reads TGTGCCACCAGCAAAGGGACAGGGGGGGAGAACACTGAAGCTTTCTTT. This codes for CATSKGTGGENTEAFF.

CDR3 region: CASSDLFRRNPREQYF. Written as DNA, the CDR3 is TGTGCCAGCAGTGACCTTTTTAGGAGGAACCCTCGCGAGCAGTACTTC. This rearrangement joins TRBV6-4 to TRBJ2-7; perhaps TRBD2 as D (5 bases). The germline V and J ends were trimmed by 2 bases and 6 bases, with 20 bases remaining between them. The CDR3 is 16 residues long. Per the germline V gene, CDR1 is MRHNA and CDR2 is SNTAGT.

This chain links TRBV7-9 with TRBJ2-7, with 9 bases lining up with TRBD1. V trimming: 4 bases; J trimming: 7 bases; junction bases outside the gene matches: 11. The CDR3 runs 15 residues. CDR1 and CDR2 from the germline V gene are SEHNR and FQNEAQ (reference sequence). The CDR3 loop reads CASSSTGTGFGEQYF. DNA of the CDR3: TGTGCCAGCAGCTCTACCGGGACAGGGTTTGGGGAGCAGTACTTC.

By sample fraction, this clone is medium-sized (0.01 to 0.1%). The rearrangement links TRBV4-1 to TRBJ2-7, with unresolved D. Trimming pared 4 bases from V and 0 bases from J, leaving 16 bases between. Germline V gene data show CDR1 as MGHRA and CDR2 as YSYEKL. The CDR3 is made up of 16 amino acids. CDR3 protein: CASSREAGLISYEQYF. The CDR3 DNA follows: TGCGCCAGCAGCCGCGAGGCCGGTCTTATCTCCTACGAGCAGTACTTC.

V and J are TRBV5-4 and TRBJ2-1; 15 bases are shared with TRBD2. J lost 2 bases, V lost 9 bases, and 15 bases had no gene match. This CDR3 has 19 residues. Germline-derived CDR1 and CDR2 are SGHNT and YYREEE (reference sequence). CDR3 DNA sequence: TGTGCCACTGAATACGGACTAGCGGGAGGGCCCAGCCCCTACAATGAGCAGTTCTTC. Its translation: CATEYGLAGGPSPYNEQFF.

The count of this clone is one. The chain employs TRBV7-2 and TRBJ2-2; D is undetermined. Trimming took off 3 bases at V and 5 bases at J, with 1 base between the two ends. This CDR3 comprises 11 residues. Germline V CDR1 and CDR2: SGHTA, FQGNSA. For the CDR3, the DNA is TGTGCCAGCAGCTTTACCGGGGAGCTGTTTTTT. Protein sequence: CASSFTGELFF.

The chain recombines TRBV30 with TRBJ1-2; TRBD1 is a possible D gene (5 bases). Trimming pared 3 bases from V and 6 bases from J, leaving 11 bases between. The CDR3 consists of 12 residues. The germline V gene has CDR1 GTSNPN and CDR2 SVGIG (reference sequence). The CDR3 loop reads CAWSLTDNGYTF. The CDR3 DNA is TGTGCCTGGAGCCTGACAGACAATGGCTACACCTTC.

This clone was counted a few times. The chain couples TRBV11-2 to TRBJ2-1; TRBD2 is a possible D gene (6 bases). The germline V gene encodes CDR1 SGHAT and CDR2 FQNNGV. V dropped 1 base and J dropped 5 bases, with 15 bases sitting between them. The CDR3 has 16 residues. The CDR3, as DNA: TGTGCCAGCAGCTTAGCGCTAGCGATTAAGAACAATGAGCAGTTCTTC. It translates to CASSLALAIKNNEQFF.

The chain carries TRBV19 and TRBJ2-5; TRBD2 agrees at 11 bases. The CDR3 contains 15 residues. Germline CDR1 reads LNHDA; CDR2 reads SQIVND (reference sequence). The ends lost 5 bases at V and 5 bases at J; junction bases unmatched: 7. The chain's CDR3 is CASSLRLAGMETQYF. CDR3 nucleotide sequence: TGTGCCAGTAGTTTAAGACTAGCGGGAATGGAGACCCAGTACTTC.

The sample holds one count of this clone. The chain couples TRBV6-6 to TRBJ1-4; D possibly corresponds to TRBD1 (5 bases). V shed 6 bases and J shed 7 bases, with 18 bases lying between them. The CDR3 is 15 residues long. Germline V CDR1 and CDR2: MNHNY, SVGAGI (reference sequence). The CDR3: CASRPTGTEAEKLFF. The CDR3 DNA follows: TGTGCCAGCAGGCCCACCGGGACTGAAGCTGAAAAACTGTTTTTT.

The chain employs TRBV11-2 and TRBJ2-7; possible D gene TRBD1, 5 bases. V dropped 2 bases and J dropped 4 bases, with 15 bases sitting between them. This CDR3 contains 15 residues. The germline CDR1 and CDR2 sequences are SGHAT and FQNNGV. CDR3 sequence reads: CASSLIQVKTYEQYF. In DNA form, the CDR3 reads TGTGCCAGCAGCTTAATACAGGTGAAAACGTACGAGCAGTACTTC.

In DNA form, the CDR3 reads TGTGCCAGCAGTGAATTAAGGCTAGCGGGCAATGAGCAGTTCTTC. Amino acid sequence: CASSELRLAGNEQFF. V and J are TRBV6-1 and TRBJ2-1; TRBD2 matches at 8 bases. There are 15 residues in the CDR3. Losses at the gene ends were 2 bases for V and 6 bases for J; bases not matched to a gene: 6. Germline CDR1 reads MNHNS; CDR2 reads SASEGT.

V is TRBV25-1 and J is TRBJ2-5; D gene uncertain. The CDR3 loop spans 13 amino acids. Germline V CDR1 and CDR2: MGHDK, SYGVNS. The V end was cut by 1 base, the J end by 1 base, with 4 bases between. This chain's CDR3 is CASSEFGQETQYF. The CDR3 DNA reads TGTGCCAGCAGTGAATTTGGCCAAGAGACCCAGTACTTC.

This chain uses TRBV18 with TRBJ1-1, with D maybe TRBD1 (6 bases). The CDR3 is 17 amino acids. Germline CDR1 KGHSH, CDR2 LQKENI. V was cut by 3 bases and J by 4 bases, with 21 bases left in between. CDR3 in amino acids: CASSPRYIETGITEAFF. The CDR3 coding sequence is TGTGCCAGCTCACCGCGGTATATAGAAACAGGGATCACTGAAGCTTTCTTT.

V is TRBV30 and J is TRBJ2-3; D is possibly TRBD2 (5 bases). V was cut by 5 bases and J by 2 bases, with 20 bases left in between. This CDR3 contains 16 residues. CDR1 is GTSNPN and CDR2 is SVGIG in the germline V gene (reference sequence). The CDR3 loop is CAWVPPASYTTDTQYF. In DNA form, the CDR3 reads TGTGCCTGGGTTCCCCCGGCTAGCTATACCACAGATACGCAGTATTTT.

The J gene is TRBJ1-4, the V gene TRBV5-1; D is unresolved. Germline V gene data show CDR1 as SGHRS and CDR2 as YFSETQ. Trimming shortened V by 4 bases and J by 0 bases, and 19 bases separated the two germline ends. The CDR3 totals 18 residues. Here the CDR3 reads CASSPDAGSPTTNEKLFF. The CDR3 DNA sequence: TGCGCCAGCAGCCCGGATGCGGGGAGTCCTACAACTAATGAAAAACTGTTTTTT.

This clone was recorded a few times. The chain joins TRBV19 to TRBJ1-4; D perhaps matches TRBD1 (5 bases). Deletions cut 7 bases from V and 6 bases from J, with 15 bases between. CDR1 is LNHDA and CDR2 is SQIVND in the germline V gene (reference sequence). The CDR3 has 14 residues. The CDR3 reads CASKNRGTDEKLFF. For the CDR3, the DNA is TGTGCCAGTAAGAACCGTGGGACGGATGAAAAACTGTTTTTT.

The chain uses TRBV27 and TRBJ1-1; 9 bases are a match to TRBD1. This CDR3 contains 15 residues. The germline V gene encodes CDR1 MNHEY and CDR2 SMNVEV (reference sequence). V lost 0 bases and J lost 4; bases outside the gene matches: 3. The CDR3 sequence is CASSLSGTGITEAFF. The DNA for the CDR3 is TGTGCCAGCAGTTTATCCGGGACAGGGATCACTGAAGCTTTCTTT.